What follows are 10 T cell receptor beta chains derived from one specimen sequenced in a study of blood T cell repertoires in COVID-19. Here immunoSEQ multiplex PCR was the method, and the copy in TCRdb shows in-frame clones only, minus some. The table includes approximately 170,000 clones, roughly four fifths detected once. Sequencing used peripheral blood. These TCRs come from a man in his fifties or sixties with active or convalescent COVID-19.

The chain couples TRBV2 to TRBJ1-3, with D possibly being TRBD1 (6 bases). Germline-derived CDR1 and CDR2 are SNHLY and FYNNEI. This CDR3 has 14 residues. V lost 5 bases and J 4 bases, leaving 12 bases between the germline ends. The CDR3 region has the DNA TGTGCCAGCAGTACCTACAGGGCCGGAAACACCATATATTTT. Protein: CASSTYRAGNTIYF.

The chain recombines TRBV5-1 with TRBJ2-2; tentatively, D is TRBD2 (7 bases). The CDR3 sequence is 16 residues long. V lost 0 bases and J 4 bases, leaving 13 bases between the germline ends. Per the germline V gene, CDR1 is SGHRS and CDR2 is YFSETQ. In DNA, the CDR3 is TGCGCCAGCAGCTTGGCCGGGGGGCAGGGCACCGGGGAGCTGTTTTTT. Encoded protein: CASSLAGGQGTGELFF.

The chain employs TRBV5-4 and TRBJ1-2; TRBD1 is a possible D gene (5 bases). The germline CDR1 and CDR2 sequences are SGHNT and YYREEE (reference sequence). V was trimmed by 3 bases and J by 8 bases, leaving 17 bases between them. The CDR3 is 14 residues long. The CDR3 here is CASSSTGGPGGYTF. The CDR3 DNA follows: TGTGCCAGCAGCTCAACGGGGGGACCGGGGGGCTACACCTTC.

Comment on this clone: Other DNA sequences in the same sample also yield this CDR3. CDR3: CASSLGTVQETQYF. CDR3 in DNA: TGCGCCAGCAGCCTAGGGACAGTACAAGAGACCCAGTACTTC. The rearrangement joins TRBV5-1 to TRBJ2-5, with 7 positions matching TRBD1. V lost 4 bases to trimming and J lost 2 bases; unmatched junction nucleotides: 5. The CDR3 has 14 residues. The V gene's germline CDR1 is SGHRS and CDR2 YFSETQ.

V usage is TRBV5-1 and J usage is TRBJ2-1, with a weak D call TRBD2 (6 bases). V was shortened by 7 bases and J by 5 bases, with 13 bases between the two germline ends. Germline V lookup: CDR1 SGHRS, CDR2 YFSETQ. The CDR3 length is 13 residues. The CDR3 here is CASSTRGDNEQFF. Here the CDR3 DNA reads TGCGCCAGCTCCACGCGGGGAGACAATGAGCAGTTCTTC.

The chain has TRBV19 and TRBJ1-1, with 8 bases that match TRBD1. Trimming took 9 bases from V and 9 from J; bases not matched to a gene: 15. This CDR3 spans 14 amino acids. CDR1 is LNHDA, CDR2 SQIVND, per germline (reference sequence). The CDR3 spells CASLSGQAVYQAFF. The CDR3 DNA sequence: TGTGCCAGCCTCTCGGGACAGGCCGTCTATCAAGCTTTCTTT.

The genes are TRBV24-1 and TRBJ1-2; 10 bases align to TRBD1. The germline V gene encodes CDR1 KGHDR and CDR2 SFDVKD. V lost 8 bases and J lost 6; bases outside the gene matches: 5. The CDR3 loop spans 13 amino acids. The CDR3 nucleotides read TGTGCCACCACTGCCGGGACAGGGGATGGCTACACCTTC. Protein sequence: CATTAGTGDGYTF.

This clone has a single count. This chain links TRBV29-1 with TRBJ1-5, with 7 bases lining up with TRBD1. Germline V gene data show CDR1 as SQVTM and CDR2 as ANQGSEA. The CDR3 spans 13 residues. The trim removed 4 bases at V and 4 bases at J, leaving 4 bases unmatched. The CDR3 here is CSVGGQNNQPQHF. In DNA, the CDR3 is TGCAGCGTTGGGGGACAGAATAATCAGCCCCAGCATTTT.

This clone was seen a few times. J is TRBJ2-5 and V is TRBV14; a weak D match, TRBD1 (6 bases). V was cut by 5 bases and J by 7 bases, with 14 bases left in between. This CDR3 region has 13 residues. The germline V gene has CDR1 SGHDN and CDR2 FVKESK. CDR3 DNA sequence: TGTGCCAGCAGCATCCAGGGGCTGGGGACCCAGTACTTC. Protein product: CASSIQGLGTQYF.

The chain has TRBV5-4 and TRBJ1-6; D may be TRBD1 (5 bases). This CDR3 has 14 amino acids. The V and J ends lost 2 bases and 10 bases respectively, with 13 bases between them. Germline values: CDR1 SGHNT, CDR2 YYREEE (reference sequence). The CDR3 reads CASSFRAKDSPLHF. DNA for the CDR3: TGTGCCAGCAGCTTCAGGGCAAAGGACTCACCCCTCCACTTT.